This TCR beta chain appears in the sequencing data of a study of beta chain features in type 1 diabetes (dated by TCRdb to the late 2010s). Regarding the complete study: Patients and healthy donors did not differ in mean age, gender distribution, total cell number or subset yield. Regulatory and stem cell-like memory subsets were obtained from only 8 patients and roughly 8 healthy donors, while naive and central memory subsets were obtained from all 30 or so donors. The study compared TCRB repertoires of sorted circulating CD4+ T cell subsets between recently diagnosed type 1 diabetes patients and matched healthy donors. A total of over 90,000,000 sorted cells were examined across all samples, and a strong correlation was observed between cell number per subset and RNA yield.

The entire amount of isolated RNA was reverse transcribed using the High Capacity cDNA Reverse Transcription Kit, so the sequenced TCRB transcripts were expressed ones. Deep immunoSEQ sequencing was performed on naive, central memory and regulatory T cell samples, with an average of approximately 3.9 million total reads per sample. Sorted cells were lysed in RLT buffer and RNA was extracted with DNase-treated RNeasy Micro or Mini kits, depending on cell number. Each cell subset was processed separately to prevent cross-contamination, with patient and healthy donor samples processed together. The immunoSEQ multiplex PCR was used to amplify TCRB sequences from cDNA, yielding 87-bp fragments that span the CDR3 region. Amplicons were sequenced on the Illumina HiSeq platform. As for how the authors treated the data: PCR bias was corrected computationally using synthetic template baselines, and reads within Hamming distance 2 were collapsed, with unmergeable singletons discarded. Reads were aligned to IMGT to assign V, D and J genes, CDR3 length, and insertions or deletions at six rearrangement sites. Within each subset, clonotype counts were normalized to sorted cell number, and only after that were true diversity and Gini coefficients computed with the tcR R package. The overlap coefficient, calculated on TCRB nucleotide sequences, was used to quantify repertoire sharing. Out-of-frame TCRB sequences from naive cells were analyzed to stand in for the pre-selection repertoire. Not all clones reach the TCRdb copy of this immuneACCESS table, which keeps in-frame sequences only. Checked studies attribute under half of the gap to unresolved V genes and leave the rest unexplained. The DNA was the basis for D and trimming; V, J and clone size are from that table. In this sample the table shows under 250,000 clones, approximately 13% of which occur a single time. Roughly 0.019% of the sample goes to the ten largest clones.

Its CDR3 holds 14 amino acids, cysteine through phenylalanine. Just the 42-base CDR3 DNA is kept, in frame starting at base 1. As encoded in the germline V gene, CDR1 is SGHDT while CDR2 is YYEEEE. V is reduced by 3 bases and J by 6 bases, leaving a spacing of 10 bases between them. Each donor gave one peripheral blood draw, averaging roughly 120 mL, which was collected into heparinised tubes. Using a panel that included CD45RO, CCR7, CD25, CD127, CD95 and CD27, naive, central memory, regulatory and stem cell-like memory CD4+ T cells were sorted on a BD FACSAria II. All sorted populations exceeded 95% purity. PBMCs were isolated right away by Lymphoprep density gradient centrifugation and were stained directly, without culture. To minimize batch effects, samples were stained and sorted in pairs, one healthy donor with one patient per experiment. Notes on this clone: The antigen it recognizes is unknown. No base-level quality is on record; no much larger clone is a single base apart.

On the study overall, not on this receptor specifically: Because small numbers of individuals were included in the HLA sub-analyses, any influence of HLA type on TCRB rearrangement was left unresolved. In all four CD4+ subsets, TCRB CDR3 length was moderately but significantly shorter in type 1 diabetes patients. Shorter templates might be favored by PCR, yet because patient and control samples were amplified and corrected together, any such skew would affect both groups equally. Fewer insertions and more nucleotide deletions at VDJ recombination sites were observed in patients with type 1 diabetes, implying thymic rearrangement abnormalities. Naive, central memory and regulatory TCRB repertoires appeared to be more similar among patients than among healthy donors. Because cDNA was sequenced instead of genomic DNA, activated cells with high expression could be over-represented, although the groups did not differ in activation or CD3 levels.

The chain couples TRBV5-6 to TRBJ1-6; TRBD1 might be the D gene, on 6 matching bases. The sequencing sample was made of naive CD4+ T cells from blood. The cell subset or site label corresponds to: true naive CD4+ T cells. The receptor was isolated from a young man with type 1 diabetes. The CDR3 in this case is CASSSWTVNSPLHF. The base sequence is TGTGCCAGCAGCTCGTGGACAGTTAATTCACCCCTCCACTTT. With the portions outside the CDR3 filled from the reference TRBV5-6 and TRBJ1-6 genes, the complete variable region becomes DAGVTQSPTHLIKTRGQQVTLRCSPKSGHDTVSWYQQALGQGPQFIFQYYEEEERQRGNFPDRFSGHQFPNYSSELNVNALLLGDSALYLCASSSWTVNSPLHFGNGTRLTVT.